This TCR beta chain was profiled in a study of blood T cell repertoires in COVID-19. Study at large: Samples taken during acute and convalescent COVID-19 were collected in the United States, Italy and Spain.

Recruitment covered 25 or so US areas and drew participants whose ages spanned roughly 18 to 90 years. Original processing methods: The authors estimated nucleated cell counts from reference gene primer amplification. Profiling relied on immunoSEQ multiplex PCR, and the TCRdb table lists in-frame clones only, not all of them. V and J calls and clone size follow that table, whereas D and trimming were derived from the DNA. The sample gives approximately 170,000 clones, around four fifths of which show up once; approximately 4% is in the top ten. Trimming shortened V by 2 bases and J by 5 bases, and 9 bases separated the two germline ends. This CDR3 region has 13 residues.

This sequence joins TRBV12-3 or TRBV12-4 and TRBJ1-1, with D unclear. The sequenced sample was PBMCs or T cells enriched from blood (not recorded which). The TCR was taken from a woman in her forties or fifties in a cohort exposed to, infected with or recovered from COVID-19 (not recorded which). CDR3 residues: CASSLMAGTEAFF. The DNA of the CDR3 is TGTGCCAGCAGTTTAATGGCGGGAACTGAAGCTTTCTTT.